The rows below give T cell receptor beta chains drawn from one sample of a study of vaccination and CD4 T cells after COVID-19. Their specific antigens are unknown. TCRdb processed the PCR reads anew with MiXCR; each CDR3 protein has one entry. Of roughly 21,000 distinct CDR3 sequences detected, approximately 65% appear once; the ten largest clones hold more than 20%. Sequenced here: CD4+ T cells from blood, cultured in vitro, sampled before SARS-CoV-2 vaccination. These receptor sequences come from a human donor who received a COVID-19 vaccine. Both conserved end residues are part of each CDR3. D genes are given only for firm matches. The size field is filled for only some rows; it gives once, few, many or a size class.

D gene	V gene	J gene	clone size	CDR3 protein	CDR3 DNA
TRBD1	TRBV20-1	TRBJ1-2	few	CSAQTGDGYTF	TGCAGTGCCCAGACAGGGGATGGCTACACCTTC
TRBD1	TRBV10-3	TRBJ2-1	.	CAISEVRRQGNNEQFF	TGTGCCATCAGTGAAGTAAGGCGACAGGGCAACAATGAGCAGTTCTTC
TRBD1	TRBV19	TRBJ2-3	.	CASSMNTGGITDTQYF	TGTGCCAGTAGTATGAATACAGGGGGCATCACAGATACGCAGTATTTT
TRBD2	TRBV6-1	TRBJ2-3	.	CASTRGGGTDTQYF	TGTGCCAGCACCCGGGGGGGGGGTACAGATACGCAGTATTTT
.	TRBV2	TRBJ1-2	once	CASSENRSAGYTF	TGTGCCAGCAGTGAAAACAGAAGCGCTGGCTACACCTTC
.	TRBV20-1	TRBJ1-2	few	CSASRGGGGYTF	TGCAGTGCTAGTAGAGGGGGTGGTGGCTACACCTTC
.	TRBV6-5	TRBJ2-7	once	CASSYSRGEPYEQYF	TGTGCCAGCAGTTACTCGCGGGGAGAACCCTACGAGCAGTACTTC
.	TRBV11-3	TRBJ2-1	.	CASSSRKGGGDEQFF	TGTGCCAGCAGCTCCCGAAAGGGGGGCGGGGATGAGCAGTTCTTC
.	TRBV11-2	TRBJ2-4	.	CASSSSLGIQYF	TGTGCCAGCAGCAGCTCCTTGGGCATTCAGTACTTC
.	TRBV19	TRBJ2-5	.	CASSRGVETQYF	TGTGCCAGTAGTAGGGGGGTCGAGACCCAGTACTTC
.	TRBV6-1	TRBJ2-7	.	CASSNQASYEQYF	TGTGCCAGCAGCAACCAGGCCTCCTACGAGCAGTACTTC
.	TRBV7-7	TRBJ1-1	.	CASGTGIQNTEAFF	TGTGCCAGCGGAACAGGGATCCAGAACACTGAAGCTTTCTTT
.	TRBV5-1	TRBJ1-6	.	CASMGEHNSPLHF	TGCGCCAGCATGGGGGAGCATAATTCACCCCTCCACTTT
TRBD1	TRBV25-1	TRBJ1-5	.	CASSSTGTGLDQPQHF	TGTGCCAGCAGTTCTACCGGGACAGGGCTCGATCAGCCCCAGCATTTT
.	TRBV20-1	TRBJ2-3	.	CSATVTRTDTQYF	TGCAGTGCTACCGTTACCCGCACAGATACGCAGTATTTT
.	TRBV7-4	TRBJ2-2	.	CASSVDPRTDTGELFF	TGTGCCAGCAGCGTAGATCCCAGGACAGACACCGGGGAGCTGTTTTTT
.	TRBV20-1	TRBJ1-2	few	CSARGSGFYGYTF	TGCAGTGCTAGAGGCTCTGGGTTCTATGGCTACACCTTC
TRBD1	TRBV30	TRBJ1-6	.	CAWSVRGQGILRPNSPLHF	TGTGCCTGGAGTGTAAGGGGACAGGGCATTCTACGGCCTAACTCACCCCTCCACTTT
.	TRBV4-2	TRBJ1-2	.	CASSQEGNYGYTF	TGTGCCAGCAGCCAAGAGGGCAACTATGGCTACACCTTC
TRBD1	TRBV10-3	TRBJ1-6	.	CAISETGPYNSPLHF	TGTGCCATCAGCGAGACAGGGCCCTATAATTCACCCCTCCACTTT
TRBD1	TRBV19	TRBJ1-1	.	CASSDWTGVVNTEAFF	TGTGCCAGTAGTGATTGGACAGGGGTGGTGAACACTGAAGCTTTCTTT
.	TRBV2	TRBJ2-7	.	CASSRNRLDEQYF	TGTGCCAGCAGTAGGAACAGATTGGACGAGCAGTACTTC
.	TRBV4-1	TRBJ1-6	once	CASSQVGQGLPSPLHF	TGCGCCAGCAGCCAAGTGGGGCAGGGTCTACCTTCACCCCTCCACTTT
.	TRBV20-1	TRBJ2-5	few	CSATTGGQETQYF	TGCAGTGCGACGACCGGGGGTCAAGAGACCCAGTACTTC
TRBD2	TRBV2	TRBJ2-3	.	CASRQLAGGITDTQYF	TGTGCCAGCAGACAACTAGCGGGGGGGATCACAGATACGCAGTATTTT
.	TRBV5-4	TRBJ2-5	.	CASSSRASGPPIETQYF	TGTGCCAGCAGCTCCCGTGCTTCGGGGCCCCCTATAGAGACCCAGTACTTC
.	TRBV5-4	TRBJ1-1	.	CASSLDPLIGTEAFF	TGTGCCAGCAGCTTGGATCCCCTGATAGGCACTGAAGCTTTCTTT
TRBD2	TRBV7-2	TRBJ2-7	.	CASSLTSGGYEQYF	TGTGCCAGCAGCTTAACTAGCGGGGGGTACGAGCAGTACTTC
.	TRBV12-3/TRBV12-4	TRBJ2-5	few	CASSSSLEETQYF	TGTGCCAGCAGTTCAAGTCTTGAAGAGACCCAGTACTTC
TRBD1	TRBV24-1	TRBJ1-5	few	CATSDATGQGLNQPQHF	TGTGCCACCAGTGATGCGACTGGACAGGGCCTCAATCAGCCCCAGCATTTT
.	TRBV6-1	TRBJ1-6	few	CASSELDSSYNSPLHF	TGTGCCAGCAGTGAACTAGACAGCTCCTATAATTCACCCCTCCACTTT
.	TRBV30	TRBJ2-2	few	CAWGGTGELFF	TGTGCCTGGGGTGGCACCGGGGAGCTGTTTTTT
.	TRBV24-1	TRBJ2-1	.	CATGKEYNEQFF	TGTGCCACCGGGAAGGAGTACAATGAGCAGTTCTTC
TRBD1	TRBV6-5	TRBJ2-5	.	CASSYPGQGKETQYF	TGTGCCAGCAGTTACCCAGGACAGGGGAAAGAGACCCAGTACTTC
.	TRBV4-2	TRBJ2-5	once	CASSQTLARETQYF	TGTGCCAGCAGCCAGACACTAGCCCGCGAGACCCAGTACTTC
TRBD1	TRBV15	TRBJ1-2	few	CATSDPFIRDSSYGYTF	TGTGCCACCAGTGATCCTTTCATCCGGGACAGCTCCTATGGCTACACCTTC
TRBD1	TRBV18	TRBJ1-1	.	CASSRIGTGVNTEAFF	TGTGCCAGCTCACGAATAGGGACAGGGGTTAACACTGAAGCTTTCTTT
.	TRBV6-1	TRBJ1-3	.	CASSPLAPGNTIYF	TGTGCCAGCAGCCCCCTAGCGCCTGGAAACACCATATATTTT
.	TRBV15	TRBJ1-2	.	CATGVGTYGYTF	TGTGCCACCGGGGTTGGGACCTATGGCTACACCTTC
.	TRBV30	TRBJ2-6	.	CAWSVGGTGANVLTF	TGTGCCTGGAGTGTAGGTGGGACTGGGGCCAACGTCCTGACTTTC
.	TRBV30	TRBJ1-5	.	CAWSATFFGLSGVQPQHF	TGTGCCTGGAGTGCCACCTTTTTTGGTCTCTCGGGGGTTCAGCCCCAGCATTTT
.	TRBV30	TRBJ1-3	once	CAYFATAAGNTIYF	TGTGCCTACTTTGCAACGGCTGCTGGAAACACCATATATTTT
.	TRBV7-9	TRBJ1-6	.	CASSLGQESPLHF	TGTGCCAGCAGCTTAGGACAGGAGTCACCCCTCCACTTT
TRBD2	TRBV20-1	TRBJ2-3	.	CSATRAVAGGSTDTQYF	TGCAGTGCCACACGAGCGGTAGCGGGGGGTAGCACAGATACGCAGTATTTT
TRBD1	TRBV6-2/TRBV6-3	TRBJ1-5	.	CASRMLTGIGQGNQPQHF	TGTGCCAGCAGGATGCTGACAGGGATAGGGCAAGGCAATCAGCCCCAGCATTTT
TRBD1	TRBV7-2	TRBJ1-5	.	CASSLRTGRLGNQPQHF	TGTGCCAGCAGCCTGAGGACAGGGCGCCTGGGCAATCAGCCCCAGCATTTT
.	TRBV6-5	TRBJ1-5	.	CASSYSIGAAGGNQPQHF	TGTGCCAGCAGTTACTCGATCGGGGCGGCCGGTGGGAATCAGCCCCAGCATTTT
.	TRBV7-9	TRBJ1-6	.	CASSFQSGNSPLHF	TGTGCCAGCAGCTTCCAGTCCGGCAATTCACCCCTCCACTTT